This T cell receptor (beta chain) is from a study of sequential checkpoint blockade in melanoma. Study overall: After both sequences, patients received maintenance nivolumab.

The protocol was immunoSEQ multiplex PCR, while the TCRdb copy is restricted to in-frame clones and leaves out a portion. The sample consists of some 6,000 clones, approximately 90% of them appearing once. This CDR3 is 14 amino acids long. Treatment of the sample: randomized to nivolumab then ipilimumab (arm A) or the reverse (arm B). Live CD3+CD8+ CD19− CD56− cells were sorted from PBMCs. The chain has TRBV7-5 and TRBJ2-1; TRBD2, as called in the table, went unchecked against the DNA. TRBV7-5 is recorded as a pseudogene. Specimen: CD8+ T cells sorted from blood (inferred from file names), collected from a patient given nivolumab and ipilimumab in sequence. This clonotype originated in a human donor with melanoma. The CDR3 nucleotides are TGTGCCAGAAGCTCTAGCGGGAGGGACAATGAGCAGTTCTTC. Protein: CARSSSGRDNEQFF.